The clone carrying this T cell receptor beta chain was found once. The data derive from a study of shared clonotypes between healthy human individuals. Per sorted-subset replicate PCR, input was about 180 ng DNA, representing roughly 29,000 T cell genomes. Libraries were prepared by immunoSEQ multiplex PCR; TCRdb keeps only in-frame clonotypes and omits some of them. Of a few million clones listed, approximately 90% are singletons. Germline V gene sequence: CDR1 MNHEY, CDR2 SVGAGI. The CDR3 covers 15 residues. Trimming removed 6 bases from V and 4 bases from J; junction bases left unmatched: 11. The chain couples TRBV6-5 to TRBJ1-1, with 7 positions matching TRBD1. Sequencing was done on a sample of naive CD4+ T cells sorted from blood. Subset denoted: CD45RA+ positively selected. This sequence was found in a man aged 18 to 35 in good health. The chain's CDR3 is CASSVTGEISTEAFF. CDR3 nucleotides: TGTGCCAGCAGCGTTACAGGGGAAATTAGCACTGAAGCTTTCTTT.